Presented here are 13 T cell receptor beta chains from one specimen sequenced in a study of T cell responses to AZD1222 COVID-19 vaccine. Sequencing used immunoSEQ multiplex PCR; TCRdb keeps in-frame clones, though not all of them. The sample lists about 140,000 clones; 85% to 95% were seen once. The source material was peripheral blood, sampled on day 0 of AZD1222 vaccination. The receptor set was obtained from an adult in good health.

The chain carries TRBV7-3 and TRBJ1-5; D gene ambiguous. Germline V CDR1 and CDR2: SGHTA, FQGTGA. The V gene lost 1 base and the J gene lost 2 bases, with 9 bases spanning the gap. The CDR3 has 15 amino acids. The CDR3 region is CASSLNGQGNQPQHF. Here the CDR3 DNA reads TGTGCCAGCAGCTTAAACGGCCAGGGCAATCAGCCCCAGCATTTT. The entire variable domain, with the rest obtained from reference TRBV7-3 and TRBJ1-5, is as follows: GAGVSQTPSNKVTEKGKYVELRCDPISGHTALYWYRQSLGQGPEFLIYFQGTGAADDSGLPNDRFFAVRPEGSVSTLKIQRTERGDSAVYLCASSLNGQGNQPQHFGDGTRLSIL.

This chain joins TRBV18 and TRBJ2-6; no firm D call. The V gene's germline CDR1 is KGHSH and CDR2 LQKENI. V gave up 6 bases and J gave up 0 bases, with 9 bases separating them. The length of the CDR3 is 15 residues. CDR3 loop: CASSPGDSGANVLTF. CDR3 nucleotides: TGTGCCAGCTCCCCAGGTGACTCTGGGGCCAACGTCCTGACTTTC.

CDR3 DNA: TGTGCCAGCAGCCCGACTAGCGGGGGCTTCACCGGGGAGCTGTTTTTT. Translating gives CASSPTSGGFTGELFF. The chain uses TRBV5-4 and TRBJ2-2, with 12 nucleotides matching TRBD2. CDR1 and CDR2 from the germline V gene are SGHNT and YYREEE (reference sequence). The CDR3 runs to 16 residues. J lost 4 bases, V lost 4 bases, and 5 bases had no gene match.

This chain uses TRBV10-3 with TRBJ1-2; D gene unclear. Between the trimmed V and J ends, which lost 2 bases and 6 bases, there was a span of 7 bases. The CDR3 covers 12 residues. CDR1 and CDR2 (germline): ENHRY, SYGVKD. CDR3 loop: CAISEVAHGYTF. The CDR3 DNA reads as TGTGCCATCAGTGAGGTCGCGCATGGCTACACCTTC.

The chain links TRBV6-6 to TRBJ1-2; D perhaps matches TRBD1 (5 bases). Germline V gene lookup returns CDR1 MNHNY and CDR2 SVGAGI (reference sequence). The CDR3 runs to 14 residues. V gave up 2 bases and J gave up 7 bases, with 14 bases separating them. This CDR3 is CASSYRGGYSGYTF. Here the CDR3 DNA reads TGTGCCAGCAGTTACAGGGGAGGGTATAGTGGCTACACCTTC.

V usage is TRBV7-2 and J usage is TRBJ1-4, with 9 nucleotides matching TRBD1. The CDR3 loop spans 17 amino acids. Losses at the gene ends were 2 bases for V and 8 bases for J; bases not matched to a gene: 12. CDR1 and CDR2 (germline): SGHTA, FQGNSA. CDR3 residues: CASSLPWDRVSQEKLFF. In DNA form, the CDR3 reads TGTGCCAGCAGCTTACCATGGGACAGGGTTTCACAGGAAAAACTGTTTTTT.

The chain carries TRBV4-1 and TRBJ1-2; D gene unclear. CDR1 and CDR2 from the germline V gene are MGHRA and YSYEKL. The CDR3 sequence is 14 residues long. The V and J ends lost 4 bases and 3 bases respectively, with 12 bases between them. CDR3 nucleotide sequence: TGCGCCAGCAGCCCCCCGGGAGTTCACTATGGCTACACCTTC. Its protein is CASSPPGVHYGYTF.

V usage is TRBV7-9 and J usage is TRBJ1-1; D perhaps matches TRBD1 (5 bases). Germline-derived CDR1 and CDR2 are SEHNR and FQNEAQ (reference sequence). The CDR3 length is 13 residues. Trimming shortened V by 5 bases and J by 1 base, and 8 bases separated the two germline ends. The CDR3 is CASSPTGNTEAFF. The CDR3 bases are TGTGCCAGCAGCCCAACAGGGAACACTGAAGCTTTCTTT. Full variable domain (outside the CDR3, taken from reference TRBV7-9 and TRBJ1-1): DTGVSQNPRHKITKRGQNVTFRCDPISEHNRLYWYRQTLGQGPEFLTYFQNEAQLEKSRLLSDRFSAERPKGSFSTLEIQRTEQGDSAMYLCASSPTGNTEAFFGQGTRLTVV.

The rearrangement uses TRBV4-1 and TRBJ1-2; the D gene is possibly TRBD1 (6 bases). V gave up 0 bases and J gave up 2 bases, with 16 bases separating them. Germline loops: CDR1 MGHRA, CDR2 YSYEKL. The CDR3 is 17 amino acids. CDR3 in amino acids: CASSQEPVGGPNYGYTF. As DNA, the CDR3 is TGCGCCAGCAGCCAAGAGCCGGTCGGGGGCCCGAACTATGGCTACACCTTC.

The V gene is TRBV5-6, the J gene TRBJ2-5; D gene ambiguous. Germline V gives CDR1 SGHDT, CDR2 YYEEEE. V was cut by 1 base and J by 6 bases, with 7 bases left in between. The CDR3 has 12 amino acids. The chain's CDR3 is CASSLSGQTQYF. CDR3 coding DNA: TGTGCCAGCAGCTTGTCAGGTCAGACCCAGTACTTC.

The chain recombines TRBV18 with TRBJ2-2, with D tentatively TRBD2 (5 bases). CDR1 is KGHSH and CDR2 is LQKENI in the germline V gene. The CDR3 runs to 15 residues. The germline V and J ends were trimmed by 8 bases and 0 bases, with 13 bases remaining between them. The CDR3 nucleotides read TGTGCCAGCCGCGGTCGGGAAGCGAACACCGGGGAGCTGTTTTTT. Translation gives CASRGREANTGELFF.

The chain uses TRBV28 and TRBJ1-1, with D possibly matching TRBD1 (5 bases). Germline loops: CDR1 MDHEN, CDR2 SYDVKM. The CDR3 is 17 residues long. V was pared by 5 bases and J by 0 bases, with 19 bases between. The CDR3 nucleotides are TGTGCCAGCAGTCTCTTATTCACCCGGGGGATGAACACTGAAGCTTTCTTT. It translates to CASSLLFTRGMNTEAFF. The full variable domain, completed using reference TRBV28 and TRBJ1-1, is DVKVTQSSRYLVKRTGEKVFLECVQDMDHENMFWYRQDPGLGLRLIYFSYDVKMKEKGDIPEGYSVSREKKERFSLILESASTNQTSMYLCASSLLFTRGMNTEAFFGQGTRLTVV.

The genes are TRBV7-2 and TRBJ1-5; 9 nucleotides align to TRBD1. J lost 2 bases, V lost 8 bases, and 10 bases had no gene match. CDR3 size: 16 residues. Germline CDR1 reads SGHTA; CDR2 reads FQGNSA. The CDR3 DNA reads as TGTGCCAGCGACCCGACAGGGGGATATGGCAATCAGCCCCAGCATTTT. Residues: CASDPTGGYGNQPQHF.